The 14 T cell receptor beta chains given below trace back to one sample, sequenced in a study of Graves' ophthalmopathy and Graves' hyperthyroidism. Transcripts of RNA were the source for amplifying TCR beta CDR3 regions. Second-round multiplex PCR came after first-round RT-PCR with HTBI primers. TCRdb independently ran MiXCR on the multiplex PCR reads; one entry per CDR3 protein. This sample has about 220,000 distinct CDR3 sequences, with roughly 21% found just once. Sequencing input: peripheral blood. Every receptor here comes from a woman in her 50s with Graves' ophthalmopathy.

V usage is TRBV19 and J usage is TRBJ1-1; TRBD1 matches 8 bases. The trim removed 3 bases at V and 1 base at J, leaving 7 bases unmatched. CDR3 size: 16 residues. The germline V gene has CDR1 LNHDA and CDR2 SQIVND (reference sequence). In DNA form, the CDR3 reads TGTGCCAGTAGTATTTCCAGGGGGCTGGGGAACACTGAAGCTTTCTTT. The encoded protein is CASSISRGLGNTEAFF.

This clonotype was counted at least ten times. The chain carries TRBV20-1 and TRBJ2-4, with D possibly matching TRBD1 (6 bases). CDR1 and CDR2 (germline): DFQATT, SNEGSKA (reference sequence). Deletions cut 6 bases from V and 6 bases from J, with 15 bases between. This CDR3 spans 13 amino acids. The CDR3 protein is CSAHDRSLNIQYF. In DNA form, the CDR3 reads TGCAGTGCCCATGACAGGTCCCTAAACATTCAGTACTTC.

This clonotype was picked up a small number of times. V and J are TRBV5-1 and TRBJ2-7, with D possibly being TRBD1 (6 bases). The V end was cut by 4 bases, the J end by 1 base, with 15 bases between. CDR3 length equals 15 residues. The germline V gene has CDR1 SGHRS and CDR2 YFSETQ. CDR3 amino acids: CASSRGGKESYEQYF. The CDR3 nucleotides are TGCGCCAGCAGCCGAGGGGGAAAGGAGTCCTACGAGCAGTACTTC.

The CDR3 spells CASSFSFFGSPYEQYF. The CDR3 bases are TGTGCCAGCAGTTTCTCTTTCTTTGGGTCTCCTTACGAGCAGTACTTC. The chain recombines TRBV28 with TRBJ2-7; no reliable D call. V dropped 3 bases and J dropped 4 bases, with 19 bases sitting between them. The CDR3 consists of 16 residues. The germline V gene has CDR1 MDHEN and CDR2 SYDVKM.

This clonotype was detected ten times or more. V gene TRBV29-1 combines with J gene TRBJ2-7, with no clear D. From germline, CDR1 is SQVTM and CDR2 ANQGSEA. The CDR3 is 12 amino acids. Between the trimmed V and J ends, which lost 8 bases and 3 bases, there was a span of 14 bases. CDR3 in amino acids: CSLRTADYEQYF. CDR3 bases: TGCAGCTTACGGACGGCAGACTACGAGCAGTACTTC.

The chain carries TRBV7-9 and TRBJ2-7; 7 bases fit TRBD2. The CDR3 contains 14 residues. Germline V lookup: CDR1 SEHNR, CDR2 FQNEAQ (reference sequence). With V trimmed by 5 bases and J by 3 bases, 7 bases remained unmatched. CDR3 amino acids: CASSHGLEIYEQYF. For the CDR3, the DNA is TGTGCCAGCAGCCACGGACTAGAGATCTACGAGCAGTACTTC.

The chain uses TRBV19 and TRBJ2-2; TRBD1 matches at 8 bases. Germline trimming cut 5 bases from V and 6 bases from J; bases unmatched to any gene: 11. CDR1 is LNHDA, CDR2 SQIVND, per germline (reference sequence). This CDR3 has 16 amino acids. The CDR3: CASSYPPDRGPGELFF. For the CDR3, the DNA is TGTGCCAGTAGTTACCCCCCTGACAGGGGACCCGGGGAGCTGTTTTTT.

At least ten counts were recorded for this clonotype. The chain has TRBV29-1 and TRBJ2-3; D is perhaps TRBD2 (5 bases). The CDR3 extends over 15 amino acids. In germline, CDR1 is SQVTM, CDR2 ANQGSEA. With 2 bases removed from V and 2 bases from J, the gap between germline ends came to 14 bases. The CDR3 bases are TGCAGCGTTGAATTAGGACTCTCCTTCACAGATACGCAGTATTTT. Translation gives CSVELGLSFTDTQYF.

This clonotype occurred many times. For the CDR3, the DNA is TGCAGCGTAGGACAGGGACGCCTTCAGCCCCAGCATTTT. Translated, it gives CSVGQGRLQPQHF. The V gene is TRBV29-1, the J gene TRBJ1-5; the match to TRBD1 covers 8 bases. The V gene end was trimmed by 6 bases and the J gene end by 6 bases; junction bases not matched to a gene: 7. Germline V CDR1 and CDR2: SQVTM, ANQGSEA. This CDR3 comprises 13 residues.

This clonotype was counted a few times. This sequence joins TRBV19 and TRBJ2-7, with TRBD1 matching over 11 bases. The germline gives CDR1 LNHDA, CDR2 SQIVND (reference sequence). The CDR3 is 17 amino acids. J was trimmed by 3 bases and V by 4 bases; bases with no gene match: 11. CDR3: CASSTRLGQGANYEQYF. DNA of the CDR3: TGTGCCAGTAGTACCCGGCTCGGACAGGGGGCTAACTACGAGCAGTACTTC. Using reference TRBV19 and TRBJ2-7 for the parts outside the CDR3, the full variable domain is DGGITQSPKYLFRKEGQNVTLSCEQNLNHDAMYWYRQDPGQGLRLIYYSQIVNDFQKGDIAEGYSVSREKKESFPLTVTSAQKNPTAFYLCASSTRLGQGANYEQYFGPGTRLTVT.

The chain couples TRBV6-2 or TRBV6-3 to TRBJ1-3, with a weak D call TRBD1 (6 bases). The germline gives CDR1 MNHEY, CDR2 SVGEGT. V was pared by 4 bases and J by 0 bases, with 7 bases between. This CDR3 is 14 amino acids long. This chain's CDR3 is CASSSGHSGNTIYF. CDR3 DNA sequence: TGTGCCAGCAGTTCGGGACACTCTGGAAACACCATATATTTT.

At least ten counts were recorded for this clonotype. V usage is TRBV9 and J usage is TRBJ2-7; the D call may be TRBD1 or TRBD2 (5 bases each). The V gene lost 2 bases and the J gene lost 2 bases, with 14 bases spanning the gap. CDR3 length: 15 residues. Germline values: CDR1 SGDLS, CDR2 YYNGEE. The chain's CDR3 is CASSVNWGTPYEQYF. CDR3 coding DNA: TGTGCCAGCAGCGTGAATTGGGGGACCCCCTACGAGCAGTACTTC.

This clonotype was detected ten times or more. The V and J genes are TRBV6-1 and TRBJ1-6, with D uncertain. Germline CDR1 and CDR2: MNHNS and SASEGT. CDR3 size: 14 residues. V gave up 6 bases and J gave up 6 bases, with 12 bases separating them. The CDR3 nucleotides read TGTGCCAGCAGCCGCCACAGCGGTAATTCACCCCTCCACTTT. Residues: CASSRHSGNSPLHF.

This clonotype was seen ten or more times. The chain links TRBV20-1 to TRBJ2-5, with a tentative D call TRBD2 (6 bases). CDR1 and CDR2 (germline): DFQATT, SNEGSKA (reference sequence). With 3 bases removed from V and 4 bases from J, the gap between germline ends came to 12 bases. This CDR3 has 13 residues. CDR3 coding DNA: TGCAGTGCTAGTCCCCAGGGAGGAGAGACCCAGTACTTC. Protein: CSASPQGGETQYF.